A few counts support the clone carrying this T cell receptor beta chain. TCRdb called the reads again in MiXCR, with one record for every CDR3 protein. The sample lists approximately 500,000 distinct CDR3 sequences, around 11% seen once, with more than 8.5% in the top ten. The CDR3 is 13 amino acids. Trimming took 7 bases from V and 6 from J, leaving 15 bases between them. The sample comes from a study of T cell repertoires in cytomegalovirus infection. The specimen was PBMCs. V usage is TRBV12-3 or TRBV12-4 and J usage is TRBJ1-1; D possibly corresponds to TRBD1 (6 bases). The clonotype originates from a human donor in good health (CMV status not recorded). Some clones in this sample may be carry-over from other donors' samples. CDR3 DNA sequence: TGTGCCAGCACCACAGGGACGGGCTCTGAAGCTTTCTTT. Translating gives CASTTGTGSEAFF.